The 32 T cell receptor beta chains given below trace back to one sample, sequenced in a study of regulatory T cells in long-lasting Graves disease (dated by TCRdb to the early 2020s). Libraries were made using multiplex PCR. Sequencing took place on an Illumina HiSeq 4000. iRepertoire HTBI primers and Arm-PCR amplification of CDR3 regions were used to construct TCR beta libraries. The public reads were quality trimmed at Q25 with fastp and then assembled into clones with MiXCR by TCRdb, keeping productive beta chains. Every distinct CDR3 protein forms one entry, paired with its most common genes and DNA. Counted in this sample were 400,000 to 500,000 distinct CDR3 sequences; 16% of them appeared once. The ten largest make up 23% of the sample. The time point label, as the study defines it: newly diagnosed GD, antithyroid drugs for less than 3 months. For both TCR sequencing and RNA sequencing, RNA was extracted from PBMCs using TRIzol.

This sample was shared with a second study, whose subject was T cells in Graves' hyperthyroidism and ophthalmopathy.

The sample was peripheral blood mononuclear cells (PBMCs), taken at new diagnosis, from a patient treated with antithyroid drugs. These receptors originate from a woman younger than 30 with Graves disease. Donor details come from another sample of the same person, matched by shared clones.

Ten or more counts support this clonotype. The chain joins TRBV27 to TRBJ2-3, with TRBD1 matching over 7 bases. This CDR3 comprises 17 residues. V shed 0 bases, J shed 2 bases, and the junction held 8 bases outside the gene matches. Germline V CDR1 and CDR2: MNHEY, SMNVEV (reference sequence). The CDR3 protein is CASSLSNWDRLTDTQYF. In DNA, the CDR3 is TGTGCCAGCAGTTTATCGAATTGGGACAGACTCACAGATACGCAGTATTTT.

A few counts support this clonotype. The chain has TRBV5-5 and TRBJ1-4; D call uncertain. The CDR3 is 12 residues long. Trimming left V 5 bases short and J 4 bases short, with 6 bases between. The V gene's germline CDR1 is SGHKS and CDR2 YYEKEE (reference sequence). The CDR3 protein is CASREVNEKLFF. The CDR3 region has the DNA TGTGCCAGCAGGGAGGTTAATGAAAAACTGTTTTTT.

This clonotype has at least ten counts. J is TRBJ2-7 and V is TRBV10-1; no clear D. This CDR3 has 12 residues. V lost 4 bases and J lost 5, with 9 bases in between. Germline-derived CDR1 and CDR2 are WNHNN and SYGVQD (reference sequence). Here the CDR3 reads CASSVELHEQYF. CDR3 sequence (DNA): TGCGCCAGCAGTGTAGAGTTACACGAGCAGTACTTC.

This chain links TRBV6-5 with TRBJ2-2; D is uncertain. The CDR3 has 16 residues. Trimming pared 4 bases from V and 8 bases from J, leaving 20 bases between. The germline V gene encodes CDR1 MNHEY and CDR2 SVGAGI. The CDR3 region is CASSLFVTQKTGELFF. CDR3 DNA: TGTGCCAGCAGTTTATTTGTGACCCAGAAAACGGGGGAGCTGTTTTTT.

A word on this clonotype: This sequence may be a read error, since a much larger clone differs from it by one base. The rearrangement links TRBV27 to TRBJ1-2; TRBD1 aligns across 7 bases. Germline V CDR1 and CDR2: MNHEY, SMNVEV (reference sequence). The CDR3 covers 15 residues. The CDR3, as DNA: TGTGCCAGCAGCCCTTGGACAGGATACGTCTATGACTACACCTTC. Translating it yields CASSPWTGYVYDYTF.

At least ten counts were recorded for this clonotype. The chain combines TRBV10-1 with TRBJ1-1; the D is unclear. V dropped 2 bases and J dropped 4 bases, with 11 bases sitting between them. This CDR3 spans 14 amino acids. Per the germline V gene, CDR1 is WNHNN and CDR2 is SYGVQD (reference sequence). CDR3 in amino acids: CASSESRGFTEAFF. DNA for the CDR3: TGCGCCAGCAGTGAGAGTCGAGGTTTCACTGAAGCTTTCTTT.

This clonotype was recorded many times. V and J are TRBV3-1 and TRBJ1-1; possibly TRBD1 for D (6 bases). Deletions cut 0 bases from V and 11 bases from J, with 16 bases between. The V gene's germline CDR1 is LGHDT and CDR2 YNNKEL (reference sequence). The CDR3 has 14 amino acids. In DNA form, the CDR3 reads TGTGCCAGCAGCCAAGATCATGGGGGGCGCGCGGCTTTCTTT. Amino acids: CASSQDHGGRAAFF.

This clonotype has ten or more counts. This chain joins TRBV7-6 and TRBJ2-1; TRBD2 matches at 10 bases. The CDR3 covers 16 residues. CDR1 and CDR2 from the germline V gene are SGHVS and FNYEAQ. The V and J ends lost 5 bases and 6 bases, in that order; junction bases with no gene match: 10. This CDR3 reads CASSALAGETTNEQFF. CDR3 DNA sequence: TGTGCCAGCAGCGCCCTAGCGGGAGAGACCACCAATGAGCAGTTCTTC.

This clonotype was observed a handful of times. This may arise from a read error, as a much more abundant clone is one base away. The CDR3 end shows no conserved phenylalanine or tryptophan, and so a read error is likely. The rearrangement links TRBV2 to TRBJ2-7; a possible D gene is TRBD2 (5 bases). The CDR3 sequence is 14 residues long. Trimming cost V 2 bases and J 6 bases, with 14 bases left between them. Per germline, CDR1 SNHLY and CDR2 FYNNEI. Here the CDR3 DNA reads TGTGCCAGCAGTGAATACCGGGAAAAGCGCGAGCAGTACTCC. The encoded protein is CASSEYREKREQYS.

In this sample, this clonotype turned up a few times. The V gene is TRBV20-1, the J gene TRBJ2-7, with D maybe TRBD1 (6 bases). This CDR3 comprises 12 residues. Looked up from germline, CDR1 is DFQATT and CDR2 is SNEGSKA (reference sequence). V was cut by 6 bases and J by 2 bases, with 11 bases left in between. The CDR3 loop is CSAPDRTYEQYF. DNA of the CDR3: TGCAGTGCACCGGACAGAACCTACGAGCAGTACTTC.

There are many counts of this clonotype. V gene TRBV7-2 combines with J gene TRBJ2-3; TRBD1 agrees at 10 bases. This CDR3 comprises 17 residues. V was pared by 0 bases and J by 9 bases, with 12 bases of the junction left unmatched. The germline V gene has CDR1 SGHTA and CDR2 FQGNSA. The CDR3 loop is CASSLAIGQGGSWTQYF. For the CDR3, the DNA is TGTGCCAGCAGCTTAGCGATAGGACAGGGGGGGTCCTGGACGCAGTATTTT.

This clonotype was detected many times. The rearrangement joins TRBV28 to TRBJ2-7; perhaps TRBD2 as D (5 bases). CDR1 and CDR2 from the germline V gene are MDHEN and SYDVKM. The CDR3 runs 15 residues. With 7 bases removed from V and 4 bases from J, the gap between germline ends came to 20 bases. CDR3 in amino acids: CASIPLGGSGYEQYF. CDR3 DNA sequence: TGTGCCAGCATCCCCCTAGGAGGTTCAGGATACGAGCAGTACTTC. Using reference TRBV28 and TRBJ2-7 for the parts outside the CDR3, the full variable domain is DVKVTQSSRYLVKRTGEKVFLECVQDMDHENMFWYRQDPGLGLRLIYFSYDVKMKEKGDIPEGYSVSREKKERFSLILESASTNQTSMYLCASIPLGGSGYEQYFGPGTRLTVT.

There are many counts of this clonotype. V and J are TRBV30 and TRBJ2-1; 13 nucleotides agree with TRBD2. The CDR3 has 16 amino acids. Germline CDR1 GTSNPN, CDR2 SVGIG (reference sequence). With 2 bases clipped from V and 1 base from J, the junction kept 2 bases outside the gene matches. CDR3 protein: CAWSMTSGRSYNEQFF. As DNA, the CDR3 is TGTGCCTGGAGTATGACTAGCGGGAGGTCCTACAATGAGCAGTTCTTC.

This clonotype occurred many times. The chain employs TRBV20-1 and TRBJ2-4; D is undetermined. Germline values: CDR1 DFQATT, CDR2 SNEGSKA (reference sequence). CDR3 length: 15 residues. Trimming cost V 0 bases and J 0 bases, with 9 bases left between them. The CDR3 DNA sequence: TGCAGTGCTAGAGATCTTTCGGAAGCCAAAAACATTCAGTACTTC. Translated: CSARDLSEAKNIQYF.

This chain links TRBV7-9 with TRBJ2-6; D is unresolved. This CDR3 is 14 amino acids long. Per germline, CDR1 SEHNR and CDR2 FQNEAQ (reference sequence). The ends were cut back, 5 bases at V and 4 bases at J, with 9 bases in the middle. CDR3 sequence reads: CASSPFIGANVLTF. The CDR3 region has the DNA TGTGCCAGCAGCCCCTTTATAGGGGCCAACGTCCTGACTTTC.

This clonotype was recorded a few times. This may be a read error, as it is one base from a much larger clone. The chain uses TRBV28 and TRBJ1-1, with D possibly TRBD1 on 6 matching bases. CDR1 and CDR2 from the germline V gene are MDHEN and SYDVKM. The CDR3 sequence is 14 residues long. CDR3 in DNA: TGTGCCAGCAGTTCAGGGGCCATGAACACTGAAGCTTCCTTT. Amino acids: CASSSGAMNTEASF.

The table lists this clonotype with a few counts. The chain has TRBV7-9 and TRBJ1-2, with unresolved D. Germline V gene data show CDR1 as SEHNR and CDR2 as FQNEAQ (reference sequence). The CDR3 length is 12 residues. The ends were cut back, 11 bases at V and 0 bases at J, with 10 bases in the middle. The CDR3 is CALAQTNYGYTF. The DNA for the CDR3 is TGTGCCTTGGCACAGACTAACTATGGCTACACCTTC.

In this sample, this clonotype turned up many times. V gene TRBV30 combines with J gene TRBJ1-5; D is possibly TRBD1 (6 bases). The CDR3 runs to 14 residues. Between the trimmed V and J ends, which lost 5 bases and 6 bases, there was a span of 17 bases. Germline loops: CDR1 GTSNPN, CDR2 SVGIG (reference sequence). CDR3 sequence: CAWATYRESQPQHF. CDR3 coding DNA: TGTGCCTGGGCTACCTACAGGGAAAGTCAGCCCCAGCATTTT.

J is TRBJ1-2 and V is TRBV20-1; 8 nucleotides match TRBD1. The V segment lost 3 bases and the J segment 8 bases; nucleotides outside the gene matches: 11. CDR1 is DFQATT and CDR2 is SNEGSKA in the germline V gene (reference sequence). This CDR3 contains 14 residues. CDR3: CSARNSDRASGYTF. In DNA, the CDR3 is TGCAGTGCTAGGAATTCGGACAGGGCGAGCGGCTACACCTTC.

This clonotype was recorded many times. V is TRBV30 and J is TRBJ2-7, with 8 bases that match TRBD1. Germline V CDR1 and CDR2: GTSNPN, SVGIG (reference sequence). There are 13 residues in the CDR3. V gave up 2 bases and J gave up 6 bases; unmatched junction bases: 6. DNA for the CDR3: TGTGCCTGGAGTACAGGGGGTTCGAGCGAGCAGTACTTC. Protein product: CAWSTGGSSEQYF.

At least ten counts were recorded for this clonotype. The chain recombines TRBV12-3 or TRBV12-4 with TRBJ2-1; 10 nucleotides line up with TRBD2. The CDR3 totals 17 residues. Trimming took 6 bases from V and 0 from J; bases not matched to a gene: 8. The CDR3 nucleotides are TGTGCCAGCAGCAGGACTAGCGGTTCCAGCTCCTACAATGAGCAGTTCTTC. Amino acids: CASSRTSGSSSYNEQFF.

Ten or more counts support this clonotype. The rearrangement uses TRBV28 and TRBJ2-1; 13 bases fit TRBD2. V shed 2 bases and J 10 bases; nucleotides not matched to a gene: 5. This CDR3 region has 15 residues. From germline, CDR1 is MDHEN and CDR2 SYDVKM. The CDR3 loop reads CASSLMTSGRHEQFF. The CDR3 DNA reads as TGTGCCAGCAGTTTAATGACTAGCGGGAGGCACGAGCAGTTCTTC. Full variable domain (outside the CDR3, taken from reference TRBV28 and TRBJ2-1): DVKVTQSSRYLVKRTGEKVFLECVQDMDHENMFWYRQDPGLGLRLIYFSYDVKMKEKGDIPEGYSVSREKKERFSLILESASTNQTSMYLCASSLMTSGRHEQFFGPGTRLTVL.

J is TRBJ2-1 and V is TRBV29-1, with TRBD2 identical over 13 bases. This CDR3 region has 12 residues. The V gene end was trimmed by 8 bases and the J gene end by 8 bases; junction bases not matched to a gene: 3. From germline, CDR1 is SQVTM and CDR2 ANQGSEA. Written as DNA, the CDR3 is TGCAGCACCGGGACTAGCGGGGATGAGCAGTTCTTC. This gives the protein CSTGTSGDEQFF.

This clonotype has ten or more counts. J is TRBJ2-1 and V is TRBV12-3 or TRBV12-4; weak D call: TRBD2 (5 bases). The CDR3 is 11 amino acids. Trimming removed 4 bases at V and 13 bases at J, with 11 bases between. This CDR3 reads CASSSKRNQFF. The CDR3 bases are TGTGCCAGCAGTTCTAAGCGGAATCAGTTCTTC.

This clonotype was found many times. This rearrangement joins TRBV28 to TRBJ2-3; the match to TRBD1 covers 7 bases. From germline, CDR1 is MDHEN and CDR2 SYDVKM. The V gene end was trimmed by 6 bases and the J gene end by 9 bases; junction bases not matched to a gene: 18. The CDR3 is made up of 16 amino acids. The CDR3 nucleotides read TGTGCCAGCAGCCAAGCCCCCCGACAGGGACCAAGGACGCAGTATTTT. It encodes CASSQAPRQGPRTQYF.

J is TRBJ2-7 and V is TRBV5-1; D gene ambiguous. The germline V gene has CDR1 SGHRS and CDR2 YFSETQ. This CDR3 region has 15 residues. V lost 1 base, J lost 0 bases, and 11 bases lay in between. The CDR3: CASSLYSHSSYEQYF. The DNA of the CDR3 is TGCGCCAGCAGCTTGTACTCACATAGCTCCTACGAGCAGTACTTC.

At least ten counts were recorded for this clonotype. The chain has TRBV6-9 and TRBJ2-5; the D gene is possibly TRBD1 (6 bases). This CDR3 spans 14 amino acids. Trimming took 3 bases from V and 2 from J, leaving 10 bases between them. Germline loops: CDR1 MNHGY, CDR2 SVAAGI. CDR3 region: CASSYRGTQETQYF. The CDR3 region has the DNA TGTGCCAGCAGTTACAGGGGTACTCAAGAGACCCAGTACTTC.

This clonotype was seen just once. This chain connects TRBV28 to TRBJ1-1, with D unresolved. V was shortened by 2 bases and J by 0 bases, with 10 bases between the two germline ends. CDR3 length: 15 amino acids. Germline CDR1 reads MDHEN; CDR2 reads SYDVKM. The CDR3 DNA reads TGTGCCAGCAGTTTAGGAAGATCGTTGAACACTGAAGCTTTCTTT. Encoded protein: CASSLGRSLNTEAFF. The full variable domain, its missing parts supplied by reference TRBV28 and TRBJ1-1, is DVKVTQSSRYLVKRTGEKVFLECVQDMDHENMFWYRQDPGLGLRLIYFSYDVKMKEKGDIPEGYSVSREKKERFSLILESASTNQTSMYLCASSLGRSLNTEAFFGQGTRLTVV.

This clonotype was seen at least ten times. V is TRBV4-1 and J is TRBJ2-1; tentative D call: TRBD1 (6 bases). CDR3 length: 15 residues. The germline V and J ends were trimmed by 1 base and 3 bases, with 10 bases remaining between them. CDR1 is MGHRA and CDR2 is YSYEKL in the germline V gene. CDR3 DNA sequence: TGCGCCAGCAGCCAAGTAGGGGACAACTACAATGAGCAGTTCTTC. This encodes CASSQVGDNYNEQFF.

The chain uses TRBV20-1 and TRBJ2-5; D may correspond to TRBD1 or TRBD2 (5 bases each). The V end was cut by 0 bases, the J end by 4 bases, with 15 bases between. There are 15 residues in the CDR3. Germline CDR1 and CDR2: DFQATT and SNEGSKA (reference sequence). This CDR3 is CSARDQGMGVETQYF. The CDR3 DNA follows: TGCAGTGCTAGAGATCAAGGGATGGGGGTAGAGACCCAGTACTTC.

This clonotype was detected only a few times. The genes are TRBV18 and TRBJ2-7, with 10 bases that match TRBD1. The CDR3 is 14 amino acids. Trimming at V came to 4 bases and at J to 5 bases, leaving 5 bases not matched to a gene. CDR1 KGHSH and CDR2 LQKENI come from the germline V gene. CDR3 sequence (DNA): TGTGCCAGCTCACGGGACAGGGGACCGGACGAGCAGTACTTC. Translating gives CASSRDRGPDEQYF. Complete variable domain (other parts from reference TRBV18 and TRBJ2-7): NAGVMQNPRHLVRRRGQEARLRCSPMKGHSHVYWYRQLPEEGLKFMVYLQKENIIDESGMPKERFSAEFPKEGPSILRIQQVVRGDSAAYFCASSRDRGPDEQYFGPGTRLTVT.

The table lists this clonotype with a few counts. The gene calls are TRBV20-1 and TRBJ2-5; 10 bases are a match to TRBD1. The CDR3 loop spans 14 amino acids. V dropped 7 bases and J dropped 1; count of bases not matched to a gene: 6. Per the germline V gene, CDR1 is DFQATT and CDR2 is SNEGSKA (reference sequence). The CDR3 reads CSDTRTGGQETQYF. CDR3 in DNA: TGCAGTGACACACGGACAGGGGGCCAAGAGACCCAGTACTTC.